What follows describes a single TCR beta chain. As yet, its antigen is unknown. The sample is drawn from a study of chemoradiotherapy in HPV16-positive cancers. Study-wide background: Candidate HPV-specific clones and shared TCR motifs came from two HPV16-positive patients. General study results and limits: Non-HPV-specific T cells did not expand in tumors during treatment, whereas candidate HPV-specific clones and E7-related motifs did. For HPV16-positive patients, expanding HPV-responsive T cells associated with longer recurrence-free survival.

CDR1 and CDR2 (germline): MDHEN, SYDVKM. V gave up 10 bases and J gave up 3 bases; unmatched junction bases: 5. The CDR3 is 13 residues long. Samples were taken several times over chemoradiotherapy. The table came from immunoSEQ multiplex PCR; TCRdb's copy has only in-frame clones and leaves some out. Here the sample spans 15,000 to 20,000 clones, nearly 80% being singletons. The genes are TRBV28 and TRBJ2-7; 11 bases map to TRBD1. The sequence was collected from a human donor with HPV-associated anogenital cancer. This material was obtained from a patient who underwent chemoradiotherapy. The CDR3 loop is CAIRDRGNYEQYF. CDR3 DNA sequence: TGTGCCATCCGGGACAGGGGGAACTACGAGCAGTACTTC.